Presented here are 21 T cell receptor beta chains from one specimen sequenced in a study of blood T cell repertoires in COVID-19. Assay: immunoSEQ multiplex PCR; the TCRdb copy retains only in-frame clones and omits some. The sample has about 110,000 clones, around 75% seen once. The sample consisted of peripheral blood. These receptors originate from a human donor with acute or convalescent COVID-19. The donor label of this sample is uncertain.

The V call is TRBV11-2, the J call TRBJ1-3; tentatively, D is TRBD1 (5 bases). CDR1 is SGHAT, CDR2 FQNNGV, per germline. This CDR3 has 14 amino acids. Trimming shortened V by 6 bases and J by 4 bases, and 13 bases separated the two germline ends. The CDR3 DNA sequence: TGTGCCAGCAGACCGTGGACAACGGGAAACACCATATATTTT. It codes for CASRPWTTGNTIYF.

The chain couples TRBV7-2 to TRBJ2-7, with D unresolved. V was trimmed by 4 bases and J by 2 bases, leaving 9 bases between them. The germline CDR1 and CDR2 sequences are SGHTA and FQGNSA. The CDR3 is made up of 13 amino acids. CDR3 sequence reads: CASSSPQAYEQYF. The CDR3 region has the DNA TGTGCCAGCAGCTCGCCCCAGGCCTACGAGCAGTACTTC. The complete variable domain, with remaining parts taken from reference TRBV7-2 and TRBJ2-7, reads GAGVSQSPSNKVTEKGKDVELRCDPISGHTALYWYRQSLGQGLEFLIYFQGNSAPDKSGLPSDRFSAERTGGSVSTLTIQRTQQEDSAVYLCASSSPQAYEQYFGPGTRLTVT.

The chain joins TRBV3-1 (or the pseudogene TRBV3-2) to TRBJ1-6; no clear D gene. CDR1 is LGHDT and CDR2 is YNNKEL in the germline V gene (reference sequence). V gave up 2 bases and J gave up 9 bases, with 14 bases separating them. This CDR3 comprises 15 residues. The CDR3 nucleotides read TGTGCCAGCAGCCAAAGTGAGGTTGGAAGTTCACCCCTCCACTTT. Amino acids: CASSQSEVGSSPLHF.

The rearrangement uses TRBV18 and TRBJ2-7, with 11 bases lining up with TRBD1. Unmatched junction bases numbered 2, after V lost 4 bases and J lost 0 bases. Germline loops: CDR1 KGHSH, CDR2 LQKENI. The CDR3 length is 15 residues. The CDR3 DNA reads TGTGCCAGCTCACTGGACAGGGGGCACTCCTACGAGCAGTACTTC. Translating gives CASSLDRGHSYEQYF.

This clone is labeled as medium-sized. V and J are TRBV3-1 (or the pseudogene TRBV3-2) and TRBJ1-1; D is uncertain. Germline CDR1 reads LGHDT; CDR2 reads YNNKEL (reference sequence). The CDR3 consists of 12 residues. The V end was cut by 6 bases, the J end by 5 bases, with 10 bases between. CDR3 region: CASRHGRTEAFF. In nucleotides, the CDR3 is TGTGCCAGCAGGCACGGGAGGACTGAAGCTTTCTTT.

The gene calls are TRBV9 and TRBJ2-2; 8 bases are a match to TRBD1. Germline assignment: CDR1 SGDLS and CDR2 YYNGEE. The length of the CDR3 is 16 residues. Trimming removed 3 bases from V and 5 bases from J; junction bases left unmatched: 9. Here the CDR3 DNA reads TGTGCCAGCAGCGGACTGAGCAGGGGGCGGACCGGGGAGCTGTTTTTT. It is translated as CASSGLSRGRTGELFF.

This clone was observed a few times. The chain is built from TRBV3-1 (or the pseudogene TRBV3-2) and TRBJ2-3; 11 bases agree with TRBD1. There are 23 residues in the CDR3. V lost 1 base to trimming and J lost 0 bases; unmatched junction nucleotides: 21. CDR1 is LGHDT, CDR2 YNNKEL, per germline (reference sequence). The CDR3 DNA is TGTGCCAGCAGCCAAGTATTTCATTTTAGGACAGGGGGCCTTAGTACGAGCACAGATACGCAGTATTTT. Translating it yields CASSQVFHFRTGGLSTSTDTQYF.

Written as DNA, the CDR3 is TGTGCCAGCAGCTCGGGAGCTTTTACTGAAGCTTTCTTT. It specifies CASSSGAFTEAFF. The rearrangement links TRBV7-8 to TRBJ1-1; D remains unclear. Germline CDR1 and CDR2: SGHVS and FQNEAQ. V was cut by 4 bases and J by 5 bases, with 11 bases left in between. The CDR3 length is 13 residues. Full variable domain (remainder filled in from reference TRBV7-8 and TRBJ1-1): GAGVSQSPRYKVAKRGQDVALRCDPISGHVSLFWYQQALGQGPEFLTYFQNEAQLDKSGLPSDRFFAERPEGSVSTLKIQRTQQEDSAVYLCASSSGAFTEAFFGQGTRLTVV.

The CDR3 DNA reads TGTGCCAGCAGCTTAGTGGGGGGAACAGATACGCAGTATTTT. Its protein is CASSLVGGTDTQYF. The rearrangement links TRBV7-3 to TRBJ2-3; D is possibly TRBD2 (6 bases). V lost 2 bases and J lost 3, with 9 bases in between. The CDR3 spans 14 residues. Germline-derived CDR1 and CDR2 are SGHTA and FQGTGA.

This clone occurred once. This chain connects TRBV9 to TRBJ1-5; D is uncertain. Germline loops: CDR1 SGDLS, CDR2 YYNGEE. The CDR3 has 13 residues. V lost 1 base and J lost 6, with 8 bases in between. CDR3 sequence (DNA): TGTGCCAGCAGCGTATCGTTTTCTCAGCCCCAGCATTTT. Its protein is CASSVSFSQPQHF.

The chain employs TRBV18 and TRBJ1-1, with D maybe TRBD1 (6 bases). The CDR3 runs 15 residues. The germline V and J ends were trimmed by 3 bases and 3 bases, with 14 bases remaining between them. Looked up from germline, CDR1 is KGHSH and CDR2 is LQKENI. The CDR3 is CASSPTKGQYTEAFF. CDR3 sequence (DNA): TGTGCCAGCTCACCGACAAAAGGACAGTACACTGAAGCTTTCTTT.

V gene TRBV24-1 combines with J gene TRBJ2-5, with D possibly TRBD2 on 6 matching bases. Trimming removed 7 bases at V and 7 bases at J, with 18 bases between. This CDR3 spans 14 amino acids. Germline V lookup: CDR1 KGHDR, CDR2 SFDVKD. This CDR3 reads CATSPGTEVGTQYF. The CDR3 bases are TGTGCCACCAGCCCCGGGACTGAAGTAGGGACCCAGTACTTC.

As DNA, the CDR3 is TGTGCCACCAGTGATGGTATTGAGGTCGGTCAGCCCCAGCATTTT. Its protein product is CATSDGIEVGQPQHF. The chain employs TRBV24-1 and TRBJ1-5, with D uncertain. The V end was cut by 3 bases, the J end by 6 bases, with 14 bases between. From germline, CDR1 is KGHDR and CDR2 SFDVKD. The CDR3 length is 15 residues.

The chain uses TRBV28 and TRBJ1-3, with 7 bases that match TRBD1. The ends lost 2 bases at V and 2 bases at J; junction bases unmatched: 3. Germline values: CDR1 MDHEN, CDR2 SYDVKM. This CDR3 contains 15 residues. CDR3 sequence: CASSLRGTAGNTIYF. Written as DNA, the CDR3 is TGTGCCAGCAGTTTACGAGGGACAGCTGGAAACACCATATATTTT.

The rearrangement uses TRBV5-4 and TRBJ2-3; 13 nucleotides match TRBD2. J was trimmed by 2 bases and V by 3 bases; bases with no gene match: 3. The CDR3 loop spans 16 amino acids. From germline, CDR1 is SGHNT and CDR2 YYREEE (reference sequence). The CDR3: CASSSGLAGVTDTQYF. The CDR3 region has the DNA TGTGCCAGCAGCTCCGGACTAGCGGGGGTCACAGATACGCAGTATTTT. Full variable domain (outside the CDR3, taken from reference TRBV5-4 and TRBJ2-3): ETGVTQSPTHLIKTRGQQVTLRCSSQSGHNTVSWYQQALGQGPQFIFQYYREEENGRGNFPPRFSGLQFPNYSSELNVNALELDDSALYLCASSSGLAGVTDTQYFGPGTRLTVL.

The V and J genes are TRBV10-3 and TRBJ2-7; 10 bases map to TRBD2. CDR3 length: 15 residues. V was pared by 3 bases and J by 2 bases, with 4 bases of the junction left unmatched. Germline lookup yields CDR1 ENHRY and CDR2 SYGVKD. The CDR3 sequence is CAISDQAGGPYEQYF. Here the CDR3 DNA reads TGTGCCATCAGTGACCAAGCGGGGGGGCCCTACGAGCAGTACTTC.

The V call is TRBV19, the J call TRBJ1-1, with D possibly matching TRBD1 (6 bases). Germline CDR1 reads LNHDA; CDR2 reads SQIVND (reference sequence). This CDR3 spans 16 amino acids. Trimming cost V 4 bases and J 0 bases, with 15 bases left between them. CDR3 nucleotide sequence: TGTGCCAGTAGTACCACTTGGACAGTAATGAACACTGAAGCTTTCTTT. This sequence encodes CASSTTWTVMNTEAFF.

The chain employs TRBV6-4 and TRBJ1-1, with a possible D match to TRBD1 (6 bases). The CDR3 loop spans 16 amino acids. Germline CDR1 and CDR2: MRHNA and SNTAGT. With 0 bases removed from V and 5 bases from J, the gap between germline ends came to 16 bases. The CDR3 nucleotides read TGTGCCAGCAGTGACTCCATGGGGGGGGCGATGACTGAAGCTTTCTTT. Protein product: CASSDSMGGAMTEAFF.

The chain is built from TRBV27 and TRBJ1-6, with D unresolved. The germline V gene encodes CDR1 MNHEY and CDR2 SMNVEV (reference sequence). V was pared by 4 bases and J by 3 bases, with 10 bases between. CDR3 length: 15 amino acids. The CDR3 sequence is CASSSLTNYNSPLHF. The CDR3 region has the DNA TGTGCCAGCAGTTCCCTCACTAACTATAATTCACCCCTCCACTTT.

This rearrangement joins TRBV4-1 to TRBJ1-6; D is perhaps TRBD1 (5 bases). Per the germline V gene, CDR1 is MGHRA and CDR2 is YSYEKL. V was pared by 0 bases and J by 9 bases, with 24 bases between. CDR3 length equals 19 residues. CDR3 sequence: CASSQDARWVGQGRSPLHF. In DNA, the CDR3 is TGCGCCAGCAGCCAAGATGCAAGATGGGTGGGGCAGGGTCGTTCACCCCTCCACTTT.

This clone turned up a few times. This chain joins TRBV6-5 and TRBJ2-1, with 9 nucleotides matching TRBD2. Looked up from germline, CDR1 is MNHEY and CDR2 is SVGAGI. CDR3 length: 13 residues. The junction had 4 bases not matched to a gene; V was cut back by 5 bases and J by 8 bases. CDR3 in amino acids: CASSSGGWDEQFF. Written as DNA, the CDR3 is TGTGCCAGCAGTAGCGGGGGGTGGGATGAGCAGTTCTTC.